This T cell receptor beta chain was sequenced during a study of cytomegalovirus exposure and HLA in healthy donors. Study as a whole: Early released data comprised some 91 million unique TCRs from HLA-typed donors.

Findings and caveats of the study: A later analysis reportedly found fewer N-insertions in an Asian-associated ancestry cluster than the approximately 700-donor mean. Earlier analysis yielded a pattern in which most TCR beta V segments were productive about 90% or about 30% of the time.

The V gene lost 4 bases and the J gene lost 0 bases, with 6 bases spanning the gap. Germline CDR1 reads KGHSH; CDR2 reads LQKENI. CDR3 length: 13 amino acids. As concerns this clone: Its antigen is not known.

The PCR employed 60 Vbeta primers together with 13 Jbeta primers. The protocol was immunoSEQ multiplex PCR, while the TCRdb copy is restricted to in-frame clones and leaves out a portion. The table counts 70,000 to 100,000 clones; 3.5% to 4% lies in the top ten. Although they were nominally healthy when sampled, donors likely had unrecorded immune exposures. The receptor comes from a man aged 18 to 29 in good health and CMV-seropositive. What was sequenced was PBMCs. The V and J genes are TRBV18 and TRBJ1-1; unclear D gene. CDR3 in amino acids: CASSLRVNTEAFF. The CDR3 region has the DNA TGTGCCAGCTCACTTAGAGTGAACACTGAAGCTTTCTTT.